The 25 T cell receptor beta chains given below trace back to one sample, sequenced in a study of blood T cell repertoires in COVID-19. TCRdb keeps only in-frame clones here, not all; method: immunoSEQ multiplex PCR. The profile covers some 150,000 clones, with 80% appearing a single time and roughly 0.56% taken by the ten largest. Sequenced sample: peripheral blood. The receptors were gathered from a man aged 60-69 years with acute or convalescent COVID-19.

This clone appeared a few times. J is TRBJ1-2 and V is TRBV29-1; the match to TRBD1 covers 11 bases. Per germline, CDR1 SQVTM and CDR2 ANQGSEA. This CDR3 region has 17 residues. V shed 4 bases, J shed 2 bases, and the junction held 12 bases outside the gene matches. This chain's CDR3 is CSVATGQGGLENYGYTF. The CDR3 DNA follows: TGCAGCGTTGCCACGGGACAGGGGGGCCTTGAGAACTATGGCTACACCTTC.

This clone was counted a few times. The J gene is TRBJ2-7, the V gene TRBV9; D possibly corresponds to TRBD2 (6 bases). The CDR3 extends over 15 amino acids. From germline, CDR1 is SGDLS and CDR2 YYNGEE. Trimming left V 3 bases short and J 5 bases short, with 18 bases between. The CDR3 spells CASSARTVPGDEQYF. CDR3 in DNA: TGTGCCAGCAGCGCCCGCACGGTCCCGGGGGACGAGCAGTACTTC.

This clone has only a few counts. The chain carries TRBV11-2 and TRBJ2-2; TRBD1 agrees at 10 bases. V gave up 6 bases and J gave up 0 bases; unmatched junction bases: 1. The CDR3 totals 15 residues. Per the germline V gene, CDR1 is SGHAT and CDR2 is FQNNGV. CDR3 nucleotide sequence: TGTGCCAGCAGGGACAGGGGGACGAACACCGGGGAGCTGTTTTTT. Its translation: CASRDRGTNTGELFF.

This chain links TRBV5-8 with TRBJ1-4, with TRBD1 identical over 10 bases. Germline V gene lookup returns CDR1 SGHTS and CDR2 YDEGEE. Unmatched junction bases numbered 3, after V lost 4 bases and J lost 0 bases. CDR3 length equals 16 residues. The CDR3 loop reads CASSRGQGATNEKLFF. In nucleotides, the CDR3 is TGTGCCAGCAGCCGAGGACAGGGGGCAACTAATGAAAAACTGTTTTTT.

The gene calls are TRBV7-9 and TRBJ1-4; D is perhaps TRBD1 (5 bases). V lost 9 bases and J 3 bases, leaving 14 bases between the germline ends. The CDR3 runs 14 residues. Germline V gene lookup returns CDR1 SEHNR and CDR2 FQNEAQ (reference sequence). CDR3 sequence: CASMEGRANEKLFF. The CDR3 region has the DNA TGTGCCAGTATGGAGGGACGCGCTAATGAAAAACTGTTTTTT.

The gene calls are TRBV6-6 and TRBJ2-1; 8 bases match TRBD1. CDR3 length: 14 amino acids. V dropped 2 bases and J dropped 6; count of bases not matched to a gene: 3. Germline CDR1 is MNHNY and CDR2 is SVGAGI (reference sequence). The CDR3 region is CASSYQGALNEQFF. The CDR3 DNA follows: TGTGCCAGCAGTTACCAGGGGGCCCTCAATGAGCAGTTCTTC.

This clone was found a few times. The chain links TRBV11-3 to TRBJ2-1; 11 bases are a match to TRBD1. Unmatched junction bases numbered 7, after V lost 5 bases and J lost 7 bases. The CDR3 totals 15 residues. Germline V CDR1 and CDR2: SGHNT, YENEEA. As DNA, the CDR3 is TGTGCCAGCAGCCCTGGGGACAGGGGGTGGAATGAGCAGTTCTTC. It encodes CASSPGDRGWNEQFF.

In DNA form, the CDR3 reads TGTGCCAGCAGTGAAGGGAGCCGGGGACAGGGGTGGAGCAATGAGCAGTTCTTC. Translation: CASSEGSRGQGWSNEQFF. This chain joins TRBV6-1 and TRBJ2-1, with 10 nucleotides matching TRBD1. The CDR3 loop spans 18 amino acids. The V gene's germline CDR1 is MNHNS and CDR2 SASEGT. V lost 1 base and J lost 6; bases outside the gene matches: 12.

The rearrangement links TRBV27 to TRBJ2-3; 8 nucleotides agree with TRBD2. Trimming cost V 5 bases and J 2 bases; bases outside gene matches: 3. Germline V gene data show CDR1 as MNHEY and CDR2 as SMNVEV (reference sequence). The CDR3 extends over 14 amino acids. The DNA of the CDR3 is TGTGCCAGCAGTCGACTAGCGCTCACAGATACGCAGTATTTT. This encodes CASSRLALTDTQYF.

V is TRBV7-2 and J is TRBJ2-7, with 11 bases that match TRBD1. From germline, CDR1 is SGHTA and CDR2 FQGNSA. The CDR3 spans 17 residues. Trimming took 2 bases from V and 3 from J; bases not matched to a gene: 9. CDR3: CASSLMQTGTGGYEQYF. For the CDR3, the DNA is TGTGCCAGCAGCTTAATGCAGACCGGGACAGGGGGCTACGAGCAGTACTTC. Full variable domain (outside the CDR3, taken from reference TRBV7-2 and TRBJ2-7): GAGVSQSPSNKVTEKGKDVELRCDPISGHTALYWYRQSLGQGLEFLIYFQGNSAPDKSGLPSDRFSAERTGGSVSTLTIQRTQQEDSAVYLCASSLMQTGTGGYEQYFGPGTRLTVT.

This clone was counted between two and nine times. This chain connects TRBV18 to TRBJ2-4, with 12 bases that match TRBD1. The germline V gene encodes CDR1 KGHSH and CDR2 LQKENI. The junction had 7 bases not matched to a gene; V was cut back by 6 bases and J by 4 bases. The CDR3 has 16 amino acids. CDR3 bases: TGTGCCAGCTCTCCCTGGGACAGGGGGCTGAAAAACATTCAGTACTTC. This gives the protein CASSPWDRGLKNIQYF. Drawing the rest from reference TRBV18 and TRBJ2-4, the complete variable domain is NAGVMQNPRHLVRRRGQEARLRCSPMKGHSHVYWYRQLPEEGLKFMVYLQKENIIDESGMPKERFSAEFPKEGPSILRIQQVVRGDSAAYFCASSPWDRGLKNIQYFGAGTRLSVL.

In its sample, this clone was seen once. The V call is TRBV5-1, the J call TRBJ1-3; D ambiguous. This CDR3 comprises 15 residues. Trimming took off 0 bases at V and 4 bases at J, with 11 bases between the two ends. CDR1 and CDR2 (germline): SGHRS, YFSETQ. This CDR3 reads CASSLAGLSGNTIYF. The CDR3, as DNA: TGCGCCAGCAGCTTGGCAGGACTATCCGGAAACACCATATATTTT.

The V and J genes are TRBV28 and TRBJ1-5; maybe TRBD1 (5 bases). The CDR3 extends over 16 amino acids. From germline, CDR1 is MDHEN and CDR2 SYDVKM. Trimming took 3 bases from V and 2 from J, leaving 14 bases between them. Here the CDR3 DNA reads TGTGCCAGCAGTTTGGGGGAGGGACGAGGCAATCAGCCCCAGCATTTT. This gives the protein CASSLGEGRGNQPQHF.

The CDR3 protein is CASSFRAGGIDTQYF. CDR3 DNA sequence: TGTGCCAGCAGCTTTCGGGCGGGAGGGATAGATACGCAGTATTTT. The chain is built from TRBV11-2 and TRBJ2-3; TRBD2 agrees at 9 bases. Trimming at V came to 3 bases and at J to 5 bases, leaving 6 bases not matched to a gene. The CDR3 is 15 amino acids. Per germline, CDR1 SGHAT and CDR2 FQNNGV.

The chain links TRBV7-2 to TRBJ2-1, with D tentatively TRBD2 (6 bases). The CDR3 is 15 amino acids. The V end lost 1 base, the J end lost 1 base, and 8 bases lay between the germline ends. Germline V gives CDR1 SGHTA, CDR2 FQGNSA. CDR3 protein: CASSLDGGSYNEQFF. The CDR3 region has the DNA TGTGCCAGCAGCTTAGATGGGGGGTCCTACAATGAGCAGTTCTTC.

This clone was picked up a small number of times. This chain uses TRBV5-1 with TRBJ2-7; TRBD2 matches at 14 bases. The germline CDR1 and CDR2 sequences are SGHRS and YFSETQ. The CDR3 runs 17 residues. J was trimmed by 6 bases and V by 0 bases; bases with no gene match: 8. CDR3 in DNA: TGCGCCAGCAGCTTGGAGGGGACTAGCGGGAGTTTAGGCGAGCAGTACTTC. Translated: CASSLEGTSGSLGEQYF.

This chain links TRBV6-5 with TRBJ1-6, with D tentatively TRBD1 (5 bases). Trimming left V 5 bases short and J 6 bases short, with 14 bases between. The CDR3 totals 15 residues. Germline V CDR1 and CDR2: MNHEY, SVGAGI. CDR3 loop: CASSLDSARNSPLHF. CDR3 in DNA: TGTGCCAGCAGTCTCGACAGCGCCCGTAATTCACCCCTCCACTTT.

This chain joins TRBV4-1 and TRBJ2-7; no definite D call. Trimming cost V 0 bases and J 2 bases, with 8 bases left between them. Germline CDR1 reads MGHRA; CDR2 reads YSYEKL. The length of the CDR3 is 14 residues. CDR3 region: CASSQDPRTYEQYF. The CDR3 DNA sequence: TGCGCCAGCAGCCAAGATCCGAGGACCTACGAGCAGTACTTC.

J is TRBJ1-2 and V is TRBV19, with a weak D call TRBD1 (5 bases). V was clipped by 8 bases and J by 3 bases, with 16 bases between them. The CDR3 contains 14 residues. Germline V gene data show CDR1 as LNHDA and CDR2 as SQIVND (reference sequence). The CDR3 spells CASEPGGADYGYTF. Written as DNA, the CDR3 is TGTGCCAGTGAACCCGGGGGAGCGGACTATGGCTACACCTTC. The variable domain in full, completed from reference TRBV19 and TRBJ1-2, reads DGGITQSPKYLFRKEGQNVTLSCEQNLNHDAMYWYRQDPGQGLRLIYYSQIVNDFQKGDIAEGYSVSREKKESFPLTVTSAQKNPTAFYLCASEPGGADYGYTFGSGTRLTVV.

CDR3 coding DNA: TGTGCCAGCAGCTTGACGGGTAACAATGAGCAGTTCTTC. It specifies CASSLTGNNEQFF. This chain connects TRBV5-4 to TRBJ2-1; D call uncertain. The CDR3 is 13 residues long. The ends were cut back, 1 base at V and 5 bases at J, with 7 bases in the middle. CDR1 is SGHNT and CDR2 is YYREEE in the germline V gene (reference sequence). Drawing the rest from reference TRBV5-4 and TRBJ2-1, the complete variable domain is ETGVTQSPTHLIKTRGQQVTLRCSSQSGHNTVSWYQQALGQGPQFIFQYYREEENGRGNFPPRFSGLQFPNYSSELNVNALELDDSALYLCASSLTGNNEQFFGPGTRLTVL.

The V call is TRBV9, the J call TRBJ2-5; 7 bases line up with TRBD2. The germline V gene has CDR1 SGDLS and CDR2 YYNGEE. Trimming took 3 bases from V and 3 from J; bases not matched to a gene: 8. The CDR3 consists of 15 residues. CDR3 protein: CASSGSGQPEETQYF. CDR3 nucleotide sequence: TGTGCCAGCAGCGGTAGCGGGCAGCCAGAAGAGACCCAGTACTTC.

V and J are TRBV30 and TRBJ1-6, with D perhaps matching TRBD1 (6 bases). Per the germline V gene, CDR1 is GTSNPN and CDR2 is SVGIG (reference sequence). Trimming pared 0 bases from V and 7 bases from J, leaving 16 bases between. The CDR3 is 16 residues long. In DNA, the CDR3 is TGTGCCTGGAGTGTAGGGGGACGAACGTCCAATTCACCCCTCCACTTT. Translated, it gives CAWSVGGRTSNSPLHF.

This clone was detected once. The rearrangement uses TRBV27 and TRBJ2-3, with 9 bases aligning to TRBD2. The V gene end was trimmed by 8 bases and the J gene end by 0 bases; junction bases not matched to a gene: 6. CDR1 MNHEY and CDR2 SMNVEV come from the germline V gene (reference sequence). This CDR3 has 15 amino acids. CDR3 bases: TGTGCCAGCTGCATAGCGGGAGCTAGCACAGATACGCAGTATTTT. Translated, it gives CASCIAGASTDTQYF.

The chain joins TRBV5-1 to TRBJ2-5; no definite D call. The CDR3 extends over 14 amino acids. Deletions cut 4 bases from V and 3 bases from J, with 13 bases between. CDR1 SGHRS and CDR2 YFSETQ come from the germline V gene. The CDR3 sequence: CASSLSRREETQYF. In nucleotides, the CDR3 is TGCGCCAGCAGCCTGTCCCGTCGGGAAGAGACCCAGTACTTC.

This clone appeared a single time. The chain combines TRBV6-2 or TRBV6-3 with TRBJ1-5; D gene uncertain. The CDR3 has 15 amino acids. Germline assignment: CDR1 MNHEY and CDR2 SVGEGT. With 4 bases removed from V and 2 bases from J, the gap between germline ends came to 12 bases. In DNA form, the CDR3 reads TGTGCCAGCAGTTCTGCTGGCCACGGCAATCAGCCCCAGCATTTT. Translating gives CASSSAGHGNQPQHF.